These 5 T cell receptor beta chains were all obtained from the same sample, sequenced in a study of vaccination and CD4 T cells after COVID-19 (dated by TCRdb to between 2022 and 2023). The method was PCR. Sequencer: Illumina iSeq 100. TCRdb passed the public sequencing reads through fastp at Q25 and MiXCR, retaining productive beta sequences. Each record represents a unique CDR3 protein, reported with the most common genes and DNA among its rows. Recorded for this sample are about 24,000 distinct CDR3 sequences; under 60% of them occurred a single time. Of the sample, more than 1% is held by the ten largest clones. Material: CD4+ T cells from blood, obtained before SARS-CoV-2 vaccination. These TCRs come from a human donor who had recovered from COVID-19.

J is TRBJ2-7 and V is TRBV11-2, with 11 bases lining up with TRBD1. Germline CDR1 is SGHAT and CDR2 is FQNNGV. The J segment lost 5 bases and the V segment lost 3 bases, leaving 6 bases of the junction unmatched. This CDR3 region has 15 residues. The CDR3 region is CASSFTGTGGDEQYF. DNA of the CDR3: TGTGCCAGCAGCTTTACCGGGACAGGGGGGGACGAGCAGTACTTC.

This clonotype was seen a few times. The V gene is TRBV20-1, the J gene TRBJ1-1; D gene unclear. V was trimmed by 3 bases and J by 0 bases, leaving 14 bases between them. The CDR3 totals 15 residues. The germline gives CDR1 DFQATT, CDR2 SNEGSKA (reference sequence). DNA of the CDR3: TGCAGTGCTAGCGGTCAGCTTACCGTGAACACTGAAGCTTTCTTT. Protein: CSASGQLTVNTEAFF.

The rearrangement uses TRBV3-1 and TRBJ2-7; D is undetermined. The CDR3 covers 14 residues. Trimming stripped 6 bases from V and 2 bases from J, with 14 bases between. Germline V gene lookup returns CDR1 LGHDT and CDR2 YNNKEL (reference sequence). This CDR3 is CASRPRGETYEQYF. The CDR3 bases are TGTGCCAGCAGACCGAGAGGAGAAACCTACGAGCAGTACTTC.

V usage is TRBV2 and J usage is TRBJ1-6, with a weak D call TRBD1 (5 bases). CDR1 is SNHLY, CDR2 FYNNEI, per germline. V gave up 4 bases and J gave up 10 bases, with 8 bases separating them. The length of the CDR3 is 12 residues. The DNA for the CDR3 is TGTGCCAGCAGTGGGGACGGGTCACCCCTCCACTTT. Translated: CASSGDGSPLHF.

This clonotype was detected only a few times. V gene TRBV20-1 combines with J gene TRBJ1-6; no clear D. V shed 0 bases and J shed 8 bases, with 8 bases lying between them. The CDR3 totals 13 residues. Germline-derived CDR1 and CDR2 are DFQATT and SNEGSKA (reference sequence). Here the CDR3 reads CSARDIWDSPLHF. CDR3 coding DNA: TGCAGTGCTAGAGATATCTGGGATTCACCCCTCCACTTT.